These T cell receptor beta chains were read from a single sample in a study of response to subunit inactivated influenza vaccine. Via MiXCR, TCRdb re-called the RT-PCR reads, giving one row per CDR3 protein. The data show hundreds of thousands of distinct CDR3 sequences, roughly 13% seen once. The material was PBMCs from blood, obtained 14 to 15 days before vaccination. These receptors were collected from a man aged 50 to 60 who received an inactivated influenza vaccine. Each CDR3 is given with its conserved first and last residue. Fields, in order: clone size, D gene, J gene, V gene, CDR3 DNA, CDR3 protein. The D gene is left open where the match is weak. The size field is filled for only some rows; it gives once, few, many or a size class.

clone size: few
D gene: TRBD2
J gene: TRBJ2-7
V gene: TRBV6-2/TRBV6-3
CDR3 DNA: TGTGCCAGCAGTTACGGTCTGGGACTAGCGGGAGCCTACGAGCAGTACTTC
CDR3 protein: CASSYGLGLAGAYEQYF

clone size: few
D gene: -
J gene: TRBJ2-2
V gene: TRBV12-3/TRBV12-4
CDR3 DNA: TGTGCCAGCAGTTTAAACAGGAAGGCGAACACCGGGGAGCTGTTTTTT
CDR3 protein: CASSLNRKANTGELFF

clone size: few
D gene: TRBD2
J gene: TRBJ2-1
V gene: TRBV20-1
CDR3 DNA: TGCAGTGCTAGTTTTCCCTTAGCGGGGCTATACAATGAGCAGTTCTTC
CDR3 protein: CSASFPLAGLYNEQFF

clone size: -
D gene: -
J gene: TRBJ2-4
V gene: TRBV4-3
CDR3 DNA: TGCGCCAGCAGCCAGGAACACGCAGGGTTCCAAAACATTCAGTACTTC
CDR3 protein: CASSQEHAGFQNIQYF

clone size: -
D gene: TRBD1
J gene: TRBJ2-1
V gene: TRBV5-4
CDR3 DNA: TGTGCCAGCAGCACCGGGACAGGGGAGTTCAATGAGCAGTTCTTC
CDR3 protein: CASSTGTGEFNEQFF

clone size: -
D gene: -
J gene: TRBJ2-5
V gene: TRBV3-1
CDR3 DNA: TGTGCCAGCAGCAGGGCGGACGGGAAGACCCAGTACTTC
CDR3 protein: CASSRADGKTQYF

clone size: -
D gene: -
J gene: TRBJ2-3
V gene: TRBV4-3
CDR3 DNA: TGCGCCAGCAGCCAAGGACCGGGACAATCAAGCACAGATACGCAGTATTTT
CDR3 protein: CASSQGPGQSSTDTQYF

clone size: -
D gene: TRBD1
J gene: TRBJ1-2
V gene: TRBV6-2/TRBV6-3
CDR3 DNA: TGTGCCAGCAGAAAGGGACAGGGAATCGATGGCTACACCTTC
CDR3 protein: CASRKGQGIDGYTF

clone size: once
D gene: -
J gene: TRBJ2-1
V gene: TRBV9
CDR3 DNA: TGTGCCAGCGGGAGCTCAGGAAACAATGAGCAGTTCTTC
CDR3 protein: CASGSSGNNEQFF

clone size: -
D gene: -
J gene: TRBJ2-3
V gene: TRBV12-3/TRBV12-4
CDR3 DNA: TGTGCCAGCGCGGACAGCTTTAGCACAGATACGCAGTATTTT
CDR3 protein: CASADSFSTDTQYF

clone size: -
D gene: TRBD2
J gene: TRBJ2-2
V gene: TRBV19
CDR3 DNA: TGTGCCAGTAGGGTAGCGGGAGGCACCGGGGAGCTGTTTTTT
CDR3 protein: CASRVAGGTGELFF

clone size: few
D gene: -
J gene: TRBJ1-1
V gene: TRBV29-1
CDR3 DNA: TGCAGCGTCTCCGGGACACGGTCGAGCGAAGCTTTCTTT
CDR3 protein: CSVSGTRSSEAFF

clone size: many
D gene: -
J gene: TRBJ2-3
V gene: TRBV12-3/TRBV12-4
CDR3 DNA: TGTGCCAGCAGCCCCATAATGGATACGCAGTATTTT
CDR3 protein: CASSPIMDTQYF

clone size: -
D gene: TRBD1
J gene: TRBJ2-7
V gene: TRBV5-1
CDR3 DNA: TGCGCCAGCAGCCTCTCGGGACAGCCGGAGTACGAGCAGTACTTC
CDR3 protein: CASSLSGQPEYEQYF

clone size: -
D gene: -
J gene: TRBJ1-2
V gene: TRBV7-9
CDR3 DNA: TGTGCCAGCAGCCCCGGATCCTGGGACGGCTACACCTTC
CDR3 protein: CASSPGSWDGYTF

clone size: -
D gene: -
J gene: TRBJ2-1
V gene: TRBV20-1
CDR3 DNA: TGCAGTGCCGCAAGAGGGGGCAATGAGCAGTTCTTC
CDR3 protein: CSAARGGNEQFF

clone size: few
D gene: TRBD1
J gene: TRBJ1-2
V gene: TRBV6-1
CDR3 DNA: TGTGCCAGCAGTGGAACCGGGACAGGGGGCTATGGCTACACCTTC
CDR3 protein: CASSGTGTGGYGYTF

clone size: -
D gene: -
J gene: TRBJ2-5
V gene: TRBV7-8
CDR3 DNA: TGTGCCAGCAGCCCGACCCACGGACAGGAGGGAGAGACCCAGTACTTC
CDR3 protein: CASSPTHGQEGETQYF

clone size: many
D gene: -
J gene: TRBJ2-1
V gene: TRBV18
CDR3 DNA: TGTGCCAGCTCACCACCGGGGATGCATGAGCAGTTCTTC
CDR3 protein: CASSPPGMHEQFF

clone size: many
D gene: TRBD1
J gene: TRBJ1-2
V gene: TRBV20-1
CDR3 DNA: TGCAGTGCAACCAGGGGGCAGGGCTATGGCTACACCTTC
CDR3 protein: CSATRGQGYGYTF

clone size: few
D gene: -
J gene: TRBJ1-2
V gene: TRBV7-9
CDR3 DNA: TGTGCCAGCAGCCAGCCGACAATATCATCTAACTATGGCTACACCTTC
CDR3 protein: CASSQPTISSNYGYTF

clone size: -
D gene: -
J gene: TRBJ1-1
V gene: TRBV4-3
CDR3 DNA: TGCGCCAGCAGCCAAGACATAAACACTGAAGCTTTCTTT
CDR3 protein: CASSQDINTEAFF

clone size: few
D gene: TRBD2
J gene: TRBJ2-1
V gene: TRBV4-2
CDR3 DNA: TGTGCCAGCAGCCAAGTAGCGGGGGGGCCGGATGAGCAGTTCTTC
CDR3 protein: CASSQVAGGPDEQFF

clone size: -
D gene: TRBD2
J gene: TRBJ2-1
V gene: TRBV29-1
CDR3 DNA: TGCAGCGGTGGGACTAGCGTATGGGATGAGCAGTTCTTC
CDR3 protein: CSGGTSVWDEQFF

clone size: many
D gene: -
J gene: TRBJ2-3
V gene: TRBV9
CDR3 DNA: TGTGCCAGCAGCGTAGGGTTAATAACGACAGATACGCAGTATTTT
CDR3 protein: CASSVGLITTDTQYF

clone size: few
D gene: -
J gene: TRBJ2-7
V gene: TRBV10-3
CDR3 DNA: TGTGCCATCTTAGCGGTCCCGGGGCCGACCTACGAGCAGTACTTC
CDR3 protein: CAILAVPGPTYEQYF

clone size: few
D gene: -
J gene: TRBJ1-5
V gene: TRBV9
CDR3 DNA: TGTGCCAGCAGCGTCACGGGCATCAATCAGCCCCAGCATTTT
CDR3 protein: CASSVTGINQPQHF

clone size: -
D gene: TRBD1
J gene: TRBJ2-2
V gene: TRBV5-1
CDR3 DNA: TGCGCCAGCAGAATCCAACAGGGGAATGGGGAGCTGTTTTTT
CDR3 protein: CASRIQQGNGELFF

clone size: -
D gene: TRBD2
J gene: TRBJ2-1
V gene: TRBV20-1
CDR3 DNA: TGCAGTGCTAGAGGGGAGGCGGGAGGGGGTTCCTACAATGAGCAGTTCTTC
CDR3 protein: CSARGEAGGGSYNEQFF

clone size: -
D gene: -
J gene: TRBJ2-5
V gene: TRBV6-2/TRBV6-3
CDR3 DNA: TGTGCCAGCAGTTACTCCATGACCTCCAAGACCCAGTACTTC
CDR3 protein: CASSYSMTSKTQYF

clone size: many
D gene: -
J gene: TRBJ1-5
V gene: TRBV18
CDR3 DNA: TGTGCCAGCTCACCAGCTTTGGATCAGCCCCAGCATTTT
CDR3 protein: CASSPALDQPQHF

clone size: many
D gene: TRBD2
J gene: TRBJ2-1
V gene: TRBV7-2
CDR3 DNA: TGTGCCAGCAGCTTAGTAGCGGGAGGGATCTACAATGAGCAGTTCTTC
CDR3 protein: CASSLVAGGIYNEQFF

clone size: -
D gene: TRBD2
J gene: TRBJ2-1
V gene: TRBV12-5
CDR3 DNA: TGTGCTAGTGGTTTGGCACTAGCGGAAACCTACAATGAGCAGTTCTTC
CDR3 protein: CASGLALAETYNEQFF

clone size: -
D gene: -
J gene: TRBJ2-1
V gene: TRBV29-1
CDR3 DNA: TGCAGCGTTGATGGACCCGTCCATGAGCAGTTCTTC
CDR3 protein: CSVDGPVHEQFF

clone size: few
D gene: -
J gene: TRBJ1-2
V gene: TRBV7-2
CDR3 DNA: TGTGCCAGCAGCTTAGGGGAAGCGACTCGCTATGGCTACACCTTC
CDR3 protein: CASSLGEATRYGYTF

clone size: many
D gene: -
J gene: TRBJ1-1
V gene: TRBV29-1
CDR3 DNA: TGCAGCGTCGCTAGGGGGAAGAGGGACACTGAAGCTTTCTTT
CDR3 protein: CSVARGKRDTEAFF

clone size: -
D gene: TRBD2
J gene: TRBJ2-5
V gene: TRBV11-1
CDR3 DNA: TGTGCCAGCAGCTGGTTCGGACTAGCGGGGAGGGTCCCAGAGACCCAGTACTTC
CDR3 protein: CASSWFGLAGRVPETQYF

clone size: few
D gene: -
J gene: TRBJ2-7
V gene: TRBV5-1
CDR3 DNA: TGCGCCAGCAGCTTGTCCCCCTCGGGACAACGCGAGCAGTACTTC
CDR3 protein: CASSLSPSGQREQYF

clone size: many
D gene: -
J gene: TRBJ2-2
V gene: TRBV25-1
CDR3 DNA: TGTGCCAGCAGCCGTTGGGAGTCCGGGGAGCTGTTTTTT
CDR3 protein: CASSRWESGELFF

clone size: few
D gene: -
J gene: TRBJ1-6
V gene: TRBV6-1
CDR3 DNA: TGTGCCAGCAGTGAAGCGGGGGTAGTTAATTCACCCCTCCACTTT
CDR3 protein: CASSEAGVVNSPLHF

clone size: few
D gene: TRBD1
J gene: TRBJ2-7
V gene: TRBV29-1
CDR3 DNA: TGCAGCGTGGGGGCGTCGGACAGGGGAGGGGAGCAGTACTTC
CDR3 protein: CSVGASDRGGEQYF

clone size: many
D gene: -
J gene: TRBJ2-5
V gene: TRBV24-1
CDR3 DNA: TGTGCCACCAGTGACCCCCTGATTGTGACCCAGTACTTC
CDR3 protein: CATSDPLIVTQYF

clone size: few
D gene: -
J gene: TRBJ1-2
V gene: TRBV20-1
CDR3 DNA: TGCAGTGCTAGAGATTCGTCAGGGCCCTATGGCTACACCTTC
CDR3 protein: CSARDSSGPYGYTF

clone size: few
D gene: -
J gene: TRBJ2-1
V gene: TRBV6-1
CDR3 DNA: TGTGCCAGCTGGGGCAGGGGGGACTCCTACAATGAGCAGTTCTTC
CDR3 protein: CASWGRGDSYNEQFF

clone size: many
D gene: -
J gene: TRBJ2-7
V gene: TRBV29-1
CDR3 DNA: TGCAGCGTTGAAGGGGGTCCATCTACGGAGCAGTACTTC
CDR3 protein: CSVEGGPSTEQYF

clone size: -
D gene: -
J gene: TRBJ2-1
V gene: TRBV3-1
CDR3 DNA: TGTGCCAGCAGCCAAGGCCGGGGGCAGGCCAATGAGCAGTTCTTC
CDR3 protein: CASSQGRGQANEQFF

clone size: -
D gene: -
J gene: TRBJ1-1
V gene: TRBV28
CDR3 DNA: TGTGCCAGCAGTGAAATAGGGGAGATGAACACTGAAGCTTTCTTT
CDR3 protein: CASSEIGEMNTEAFF

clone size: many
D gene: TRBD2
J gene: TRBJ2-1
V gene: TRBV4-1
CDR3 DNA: TGCGCCAGCAGCCAAGAAGCGGTCGGACTAGCGAGCTACAATGAGCAGTTCTTC
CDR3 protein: CASSQEAVGLASYNEQFF

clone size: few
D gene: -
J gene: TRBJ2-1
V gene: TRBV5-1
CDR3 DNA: TGCGCCAGCAGCTTGGACGGCGGAGTGAACAATGAGCAGTTCTTC
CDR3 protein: CASSLDGGVNNEQFF

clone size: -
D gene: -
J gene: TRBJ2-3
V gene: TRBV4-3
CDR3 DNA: TGCGCCAGCAGCCAAGCCGTTAGGGGAGATACGCAGTATTTT
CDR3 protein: CASSQAVRGDTQYF

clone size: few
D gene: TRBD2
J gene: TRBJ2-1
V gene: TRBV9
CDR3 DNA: TGTGCCAGCAGCGTAGCTTCGACTAGCCATGAGCAGTTCTTC
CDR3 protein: CASSVASTSHEQFF

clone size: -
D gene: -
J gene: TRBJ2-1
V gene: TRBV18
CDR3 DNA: TGTGCCAGCTCACCAAGCCGGGAGCAGTTCTTC
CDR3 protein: CASSPSREQFF

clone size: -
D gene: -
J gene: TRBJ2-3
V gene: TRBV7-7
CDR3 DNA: TGTGCTAGCAGCCAGCGACTAGTATCAGATACGCAGTATTTT
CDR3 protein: CASSQRLVSDTQYF

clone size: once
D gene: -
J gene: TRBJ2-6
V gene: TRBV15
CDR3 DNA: TGTGCCACCAGCAGAGAGAGACCTGGGGCCAACGTCCTGACTTTC
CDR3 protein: CATSRERPGANVLTF